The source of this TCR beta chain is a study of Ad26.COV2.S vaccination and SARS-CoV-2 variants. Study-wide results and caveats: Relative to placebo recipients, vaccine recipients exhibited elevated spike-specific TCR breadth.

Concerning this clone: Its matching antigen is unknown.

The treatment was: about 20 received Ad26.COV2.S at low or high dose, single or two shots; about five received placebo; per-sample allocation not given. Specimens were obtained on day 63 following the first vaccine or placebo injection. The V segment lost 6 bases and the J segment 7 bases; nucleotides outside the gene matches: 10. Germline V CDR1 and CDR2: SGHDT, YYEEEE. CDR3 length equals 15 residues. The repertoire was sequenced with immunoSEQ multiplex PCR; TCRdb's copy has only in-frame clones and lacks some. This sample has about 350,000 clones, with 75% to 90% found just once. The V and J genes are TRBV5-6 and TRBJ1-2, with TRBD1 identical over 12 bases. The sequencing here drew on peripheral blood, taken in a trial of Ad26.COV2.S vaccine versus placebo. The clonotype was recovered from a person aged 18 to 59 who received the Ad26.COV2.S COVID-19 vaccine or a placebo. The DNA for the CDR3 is TGTGCCAGCAAATTCCGGGACAGGGGGCTGTCTGGCTACACCTTC. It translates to CASKFRDRGLSGYTF.